This paragraph covers one TCR beta chain sequence. The sample comes from a study of blood T cell repertoires in COVID-19. The data were produced by immunoSEQ multiplex PCR, yet TCRdb's version contains in-frame clones alone and is incomplete. The table has more than 95,000 clones, 75% to 90% seen once. Trimming at V came to 1 base and at J to 9 bases, leaving 8 bases not matched to a gene. The CDR3 contains 14 residues. Germline V lookup: CDR1 SGHVS, CDR2 FNYEAQ. The TCR comes from a man aged 50-59 years with acute or convalescent COVID-19. This chain uses TRBV7-6 with TRBJ2-7; 8 bases map to TRBD1. Sequences were obtained from peripheral blood. CDR3 protein: CASSLGTGIEGQYF. CDR3 coding DNA: TGTGCCAGCAGCTTAGGGACAGGGATTGAGGGGCAGTACTTC.